A single sample gave rise to the 5 T cell receptor beta chains below, sequenced in a study of neurological immune-mediated disorders. TCRdb redid the calling of the 5' RACE reads with MiXCR, one entry per CDR3 protein. In the table there are tens of thousands of distinct CDR3 sequences, roughly an eighth of which are singletons. The sequenced sample consisted of PBMCs. Receptors originate from a man in his sixties in good health.

The sample holds many counts of this clonotype. The chain uses TRBV28 and TRBJ2-3, with D tentatively TRBD1 or TRBD2 (5 bases each). The CDR3 is 12 residues long. CDR1 and CDR2 (germline): MDHEN, SYDVKM. The germline V and J ends were trimmed by 6 bases and 6 bases, with 10 bases remaining between them. Written as DNA, the CDR3 is TGTGCCAGCAGCGGGGCCGTCGATACGCAGTATTTT. As protein: CASSGAVDTQYF.

The V call is TRBV29-1, the J call TRBJ2-7, with 8 bases that match TRBD1. CDR1 is SQVTM, CDR2 ANQGSEA, per germline. The length of the CDR3 is 12 residues. The ends lost 6 bases at V and 4 bases at J; junction bases unmatched: 5. This CDR3 reads CSVPGQVYEQYF. The CDR3 bases are TGCAGCGTCCCGGGACAGGTATACGAGCAGTACTTC.

This clonotype was found many times. The V and J genes are TRBV20-1 and TRBJ1-1; D unresolved. The CDR3 has 13 residues. Trimming pared 4 bases from V and 0 bases from J, leaving 9 bases between. Germline loops: CDR1 DFQATT, CDR2 SNEGSKA (reference sequence). CDR3 sequence: CSAITPLNTEAFF. The DNA of the CDR3 is TGCAGTGCTATTACTCCCTTGAACACTGAAGCTTTCTTT.

In its sample, this clonotype was seen many times. The chain couples TRBV6-1 to TRBJ1-2; weak D call: TRBD1 (6 bases). This CDR3 is 12 amino acids long. The V gene lost 4 bases and the J gene lost 8 bases, with 11 bases spanning the gap. Germline CDR1 MNHNS, CDR2 SASEGT. CDR3 sequence: CASSGQVGGYTF. The CDR3 region has the DNA TGTGCCAGCAGTGGACAGGTCGGAGGCTACACCTTC.

On this clonotype itself: Since the CDR3 does not end with the conserved phenylalanine or tryptophan, this likely comes from a read error. The gene calls are TRBV28 and TRBJ1-5; possible D gene TRBD1, 5 bases. This CDR3 spans 15 amino acids. V was shortened by 8 bases and J by 3 bases, with 17 bases between the two germline ends. CDR1 is MDHEN, CDR2 SYDVKM, per germline. CDR3 coding DNA: TGTGCCAGCTGTAGGGGCAGTGGGAACAATCAGCCCCAGCATTGT. Protein product: CASCRGSGNNQPQHC.